Listed below are T cell receptor beta chains from one sample, sequenced in a study of T-cell reconstitution after alpha-beta-depleted transplantation in children. TCRdb re-called the PCR reads through MiXCR, storing one row per CDR3 protein. This sample has some 190,000 distinct CDR3 sequences; 11% occur once, and the top ten carry less than 15%. This sample comprised PBMCs, obtained before TCRalphabeta/CD19-depleted stem cell transplant. Receptors were obtained from a boy younger than 10 with acute myeloid leukemia, due to receive a stem cell transplant. The CDR3 runs from the conserved cysteine through the conserved F or W. D genes are given only for firm matches. Not all rows give a size; the values are once, few, many and, for expanded clones, a class.

clone_size: few
j_call: TRBJ2-1
v_call: TRBV7-9
d_call: .
cdr3_nt: TGTGCCAGCAGCTCCAAGGACGGGAGCTCCTACAATGAGCAGTTCTTC
cdr3_aa: CASSSKDGSSYNEQFF

clone_size: many
j_call: TRBJ1-1
v_call: TRBV5-1
d_call: TRBD1
cdr3_nt: TGCGCCAGCAGCTCCTGGACAGGCGAGAACACTGAAGCTTTCTTT
cdr3_aa: CASSSWTGENTEAFF

clone_size: many
j_call: TRBJ2-1
v_call: TRBV20-1
d_call: .
cdr3_nt: TGCAGTGCTAGGGATTTCTCCTACAATGAGCAGTTCTTC
cdr3_aa: CSARDFSYNEQFF

clone_size: many
j_call: TRBJ1-1
v_call: TRBV7-2
d_call: .
cdr3_nt: TGTGCCAGCAGCCCCGACTGGATGGCTGAAGCTTTCTTT
cdr3_aa: CASSPDWMAEAFF

clone_size: many
j_call: TRBJ2-3
v_call: TRBV28
d_call: TRBD2
cdr3_nt: TGTGCCAGCGTAGCGGGAGAGCGCTATACGCAGTATTTT
cdr3_aa: CASVAGERYTQYF

clone_size: .
j_call: TRBJ2-5
v_call: TRBV7-9
d_call: TRBD2
cdr3_nt: TGTGCCAGCAGCCCCCGGGGGGTAAGGAGAGAGACCCAGTACTTC
cdr3_aa: CASSPRGVRRETQYF

clone_size: many
j_call: TRBJ2-5
v_call: TRBV3-1
d_call: .
cdr3_nt: TGTGCCAGCAGCCAATCGACGGAGACCCAGTACTTC
cdr3_aa: CASSQSTETQYF

clone_size: many
j_call: TRBJ2-3
v_call: TRBV4-1
d_call: .
cdr3_nt: TGCGCCAGCAGCCAAGGGGAAGGCAGGGACCGCACAGATACGCAGTATTTT
cdr3_aa: CASSQGEGRDRTDTQYF

clone_size: many
j_call: TRBJ1-3
v_call: TRBV10-3
d_call: .
cdr3_nt: TGTGCCATCAGTGAGTCAAGGGGAACTACAGGAAACACCATATATTTT
cdr3_aa: CAISESRGTTGNTIYF

clone_size: many
j_call: TRBJ1-2
v_call: TRBV4-1
d_call: .
cdr3_nt: TGCGCCAGCAGCCAAGACAGGGCAAACTATGGCTACACCTTC
cdr3_aa: CASSQDRANYGYTF

clone_size: many
j_call: TRBJ2-1
v_call: TRBV11-1
d_call: TRBD2
cdr3_nt: TGTGCCAGCAGCTACGCCCAGTCGGCGGGAGGGCCAGTCAATGAGCAGTTCTTC
cdr3_aa: CASSYAQSAGGPVNEQFF

clone_size: .
j_call: TRBJ2-3
v_call: TRBV29-1
d_call: TRBD2
cdr3_nt: TGCAGCGTCGAAACGGGAGGAACAGATACGCAGTATTTT
cdr3_aa: CSVETGGTDTQYF

clone_size: many
j_call: TRBJ2-3
v_call: TRBV28
d_call: TRBD1
cdr3_nt: TGTGCCAGCAGTTTTGGACAGGGGGGGAGCACGCAGTATTTT
cdr3_aa: CASSFGQGGSTQYF

clone_size: many
j_call: TRBJ1-2
v_call: TRBV18
d_call: TRBD1
cdr3_nt: TGTGCCAGCTCACCACCCGGACAGGTTAACTATGGCTACACCTTC
cdr3_aa: CASSPPGQVNYGYTF

clone_size: many
j_call: TRBJ2-5
v_call: TRBV11-2
d_call: TRBD1
cdr3_nt: TGTGCCAGCATCTTAGTCCGAGGGGGCAATAGGGAGACCCAGTACTTC
cdr3_aa: CASILVRGGNRETQYF

clone_size: many
j_call: TRBJ1-1
v_call: TRBV4-1
d_call: .
cdr3_nt: TGCGCCAGCAGCCCTAAACAGGGAATACAATCTGAAGCTTTCTTT
cdr3_aa: CASSPKQGIQSEAFF

clone_size: many
j_call: TRBJ2-1
v_call: TRBV7-2
d_call: TRBD2
cdr3_nt: TGTGCCAGCAGTCGCCTCGGACTAGCGGGGGACCGGGAGCAGTTCTTC
cdr3_aa: CASSRLGLAGDREQFF

clone_size: many
j_call: TRBJ1-2
v_call: TRBV5-1
d_call: TRBD1
cdr3_nt: TGCGCCAGCAGCTGGGACAGGGGGCTCGGCGGCTACACCTTC
cdr3_aa: CASSWDRGLGGYTF

clone_size: many
j_call: TRBJ1-2
v_call: TRBV12-3/TRBV12-4
d_call: .
cdr3_nt: TGTGCCAGCAGTTCGCTACTCGGGGGCTACACCTTC
cdr3_aa: CASSSLLGGYTF

clone_size: many
j_call: TRBJ1-1
v_call: TRBV12-3/TRBV12-4
d_call: .
cdr3_nt: TGTGCCAGCAGCCTAAACGAGGGGCCGAACACTGAAGCTTTCTTT
cdr3_aa: CASSLNEGPNTEAFF

clone_size: many
j_call: TRBJ1-2
v_call: TRBV4-1
d_call: TRBD1
cdr3_nt: TGCGCCAGCAGCCCACGTGGGACAGAATCTAACTATGGCTACACCTTC
cdr3_aa: CASSPRGTESNYGYTF

clone_size: many
j_call: TRBJ2-5
v_call: TRBV12-3/TRBV12-4
d_call: .
cdr3_nt: TGTGCCAGCAGTTTAGGGCCGTGGTTTCTTAGGGGAGGGGGAGAGACCCAGTACTTC
cdr3_aa: CASSLGPWFLRGGGETQYF

clone_size: many
j_call: TRBJ1-5
v_call: TRBV20-1
d_call: .
cdr3_nt: TGCAGTGCTAGTTATGGGGCTCAAAATAGCAATCAGCCCCAGCATTTT
cdr3_aa: CSASYGAQNSNQPQHF

clone_size: many
j_call: TRBJ2-7
v_call: TRBV20-1
d_call: .
cdr3_nt: TGCAGTGCTGCCGGGACCTACGAGCAGTACTTC
cdr3_aa: CSAAGTYEQYF

clone_size: many
j_call: TRBJ2-2
v_call: TRBV4-2
d_call: .
cdr3_nt: TGTGCCAGCAGCCTGGGGCAGCTGAACACCGGGGAGCTGTTTTTT
cdr3_aa: CASSLGQLNTGELFF

clone_size: many
j_call: TRBJ1-5
v_call: TRBV10-3
d_call: .
cdr3_nt: TGTGCCATCAGCCAAGGGGGGGGCAATCAGCCCCAGCATTTT
cdr3_aa: CAISQGGGNQPQHF

clone_size: few
j_call: TRBJ2-5
v_call: TRBV5-1
d_call: TRBD1
cdr3_nt: TGCGCCAGCAGCTTGAGGGGACAGAAAGAGACCCAGTACTTC
cdr3_aa: CASSLRGQKETQYF

clone_size: many
j_call: TRBJ1-5
v_call: TRBV20-1
d_call: .
cdr3_nt: TGCAGTGCCGAGGGGGGGCCAAATCAGCCCCAGCATTTT
cdr3_aa: CSAEGGPNQPQHF

clone_size: many
j_call: TRBJ2-7
v_call: TRBV7-3
d_call: TRBD1
cdr3_nt: TGTGCCAGCAGCCCCGCCGGGACAGCATCCTACGAGCAGTACTTC
cdr3_aa: CASSPAGTASYEQYF

clone_size: few
j_call: TRBJ2-2
v_call: TRBV10-1
d_call: TRBD1
cdr3_nt: TGCGCCAGCGGTCCATACAGGGGTCCCGGGGAGCTGTTTTTT
cdr3_aa: CASGPYRGPGELFF

clone_size: many
j_call: TRBJ2-2
v_call: TRBV4-1
d_call: .
cdr3_nt: TGCGCCAGCAGCCAGAGGGCCAACAGGAGATCACCGGGGGAGCTGTTTTTT
cdr3_aa: CASSQRANRRSPGELFF

clone_size: many
j_call: TRBJ1-1
v_call: TRBV7-6
d_call: .
cdr3_nt: TGTGCCAGCAGCTTTGACAACACTGAAGCTTTCTTT
cdr3_aa: CASSFDNTEAFF

clone_size: many
j_call: TRBJ2-5
v_call: TRBV12-3/TRBV12-4
d_call: TRBD1
cdr3_nt: TGTGCCAGCAGTTTGAGACAGGGGATTTGGGAGACCCAGTACTTC
cdr3_aa: CASSLRQGIWETQYF

clone_size: many
j_call: TRBJ2-2
v_call: TRBV3-1
d_call: TRBD1
cdr3_nt: TGTGCCAGCAGCCGGACAGGGGGCTCCGGGGAGCTGTTTTTT
cdr3_aa: CASSRTGGSGELFF

clone_size: many
j_call: TRBJ2-3
v_call: TRBV29-1
d_call: .
cdr3_nt: TGCAGCGTTGAAGCCTTGCGGGGAACAGATACGCAGTATTTT
cdr3_aa: CSVEALRGTDTQYF

clone_size: many
j_call: TRBJ2-1
v_call: TRBV3-1
d_call: .
cdr3_nt: TGTGCCAGCAGCTCGGGCTCCTACAATGAGCAGTTCTTC
cdr3_aa: CASSSGSYNEQFF

clone_size: few
j_call: TRBJ2-3
v_call: TRBV23-1
d_call: .
cdr3_nt: TGCGCCAGCAGTCAATCGAGGCCTCACACAGATACGCAGTATTTT
cdr3_aa: CASSQSRPHTDTQYF

clone_size: many
j_call: TRBJ2-7
v_call: TRBV4-2
d_call: .
cdr3_nt: TGTGCCAGCAGCCAAGAAGGGAGGACCTACGAGCAGTACTTC
cdr3_aa: CASSQEGRTYEQYF

clone_size: many
j_call: TRBJ2-7
v_call: TRBV20-1
d_call: .
cdr3_nt: TGCAGTGCTAGAGTCCGGGAGGAGCAGTACTTC
cdr3_aa: CSARVREEQYF

clone_size: many
j_call: TRBJ2-7
v_call: TRBV7-9
d_call: TRBD2
cdr3_nt: TGTGCCAGCAGCTTAGTGGCTAGCGGGAGGGACTCCGAGCAGTACTTC
cdr3_aa: CASSLVASGRDSEQYF

clone_size: .
j_call: TRBJ2-3
v_call: TRBV6-1
d_call: .
cdr3_nt: TGTGCCAGCTCTAGCAGGGCTGGCACAGATACGCAGTATTTT
cdr3_aa: CASSSRAGTDTQYF